The source of this T cell receptor beta chain is a study of read filtering for tumor transcriptome and immune sequencing. The overall study: Among patients, some 17 were male and some 15 female, aged 47 to 80 (mean approximately 64). RNA-seq yielded only roughly 75 to 1,300 TCR reads, IR-seq about 4 to 10.27 million. Revised staging placed eight or nine patients in R-ISS I, over 15 in II, 6 or 7 in III. Findings and limits, study-wide: Even smaller IR-seq throughput identified most shared clonotypes.

Comments on this clonotype: The antigen is unknown. A far more abundant clone sits one base away, making this likely a read error.

The library was built from about 400 ng RNA with molecular barcoded adaptors for alpha/delta and beta/gamma chains. TCRdb re-derived calls from the reads in MiXCR, one entry per CDR3 protein. Of 100,000 to 150,000 distinct CDR3 sequences listed, 13% were seen once; the top ten hold more than 6.5%. The CDR3 is 13 residues long. With 3 bases removed from V and 13 bases from J, the gap between germline ends came to 19 bases. Germline V gives CDR1 DFQATT, CDR2 SNEGSKA (reference sequence). The gene calls are TRBV20-1 and TRBJ2-1; a weak D match, TRBD1 (6 bases). The sample consisted of a population of CD138-negative cells sorted from bone marrow. This receptor was obtained from a donor at least 40 years old with multiple myeloma. The CDR3 DNA sequence: TGCAGTGCTAGCCTGCCAGGGGTGGAGACCCAGTTCTTC. Amino acids: CSASLPGVETQFF.